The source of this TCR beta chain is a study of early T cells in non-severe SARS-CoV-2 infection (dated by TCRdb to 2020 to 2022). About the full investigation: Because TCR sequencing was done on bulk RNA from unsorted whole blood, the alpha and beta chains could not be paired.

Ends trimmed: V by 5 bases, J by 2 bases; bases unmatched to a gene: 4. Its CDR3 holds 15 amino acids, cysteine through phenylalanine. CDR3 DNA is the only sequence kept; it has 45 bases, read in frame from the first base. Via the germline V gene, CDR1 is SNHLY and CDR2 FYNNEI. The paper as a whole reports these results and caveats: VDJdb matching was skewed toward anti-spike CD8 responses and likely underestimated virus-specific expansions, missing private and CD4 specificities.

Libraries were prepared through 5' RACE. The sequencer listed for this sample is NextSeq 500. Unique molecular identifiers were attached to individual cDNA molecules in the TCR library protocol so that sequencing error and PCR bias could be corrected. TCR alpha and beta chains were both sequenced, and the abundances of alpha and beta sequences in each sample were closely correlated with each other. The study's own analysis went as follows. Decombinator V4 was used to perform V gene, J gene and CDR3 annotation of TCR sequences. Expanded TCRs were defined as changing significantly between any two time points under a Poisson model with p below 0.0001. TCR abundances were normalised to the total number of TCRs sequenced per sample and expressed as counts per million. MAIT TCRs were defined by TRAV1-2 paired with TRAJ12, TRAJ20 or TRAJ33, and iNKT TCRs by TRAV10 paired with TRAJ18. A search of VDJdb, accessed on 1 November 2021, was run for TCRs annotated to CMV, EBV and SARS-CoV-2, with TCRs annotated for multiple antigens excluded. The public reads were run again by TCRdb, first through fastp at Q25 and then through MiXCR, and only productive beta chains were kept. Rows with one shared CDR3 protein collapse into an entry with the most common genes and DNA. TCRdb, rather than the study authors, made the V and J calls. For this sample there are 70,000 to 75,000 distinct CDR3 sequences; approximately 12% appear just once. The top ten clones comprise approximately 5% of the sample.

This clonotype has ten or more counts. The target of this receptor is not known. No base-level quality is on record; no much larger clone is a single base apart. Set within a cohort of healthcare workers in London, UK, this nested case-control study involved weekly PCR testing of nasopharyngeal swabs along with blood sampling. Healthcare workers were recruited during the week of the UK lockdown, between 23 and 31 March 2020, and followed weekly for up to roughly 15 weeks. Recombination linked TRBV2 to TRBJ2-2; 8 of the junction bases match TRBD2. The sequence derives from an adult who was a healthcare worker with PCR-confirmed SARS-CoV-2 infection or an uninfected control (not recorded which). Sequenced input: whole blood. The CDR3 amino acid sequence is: CASSLSGSNTGELFF. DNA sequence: TGTGCCAGCAGTTTGAGCGGGAGTAACACCGGGGAGCTGTTTTTT. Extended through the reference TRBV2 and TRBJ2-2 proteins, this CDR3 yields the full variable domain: EPEVTQTPSHQVTQMGQEVILRCVPISNHLYFYWYRQILGQKVEFLVSFYNNEISEKSEIFDDQFSVERPDGSNFTLKIRSTKLEDSAMYFCASSLSGSNTGELFFGEGSRLTVL.